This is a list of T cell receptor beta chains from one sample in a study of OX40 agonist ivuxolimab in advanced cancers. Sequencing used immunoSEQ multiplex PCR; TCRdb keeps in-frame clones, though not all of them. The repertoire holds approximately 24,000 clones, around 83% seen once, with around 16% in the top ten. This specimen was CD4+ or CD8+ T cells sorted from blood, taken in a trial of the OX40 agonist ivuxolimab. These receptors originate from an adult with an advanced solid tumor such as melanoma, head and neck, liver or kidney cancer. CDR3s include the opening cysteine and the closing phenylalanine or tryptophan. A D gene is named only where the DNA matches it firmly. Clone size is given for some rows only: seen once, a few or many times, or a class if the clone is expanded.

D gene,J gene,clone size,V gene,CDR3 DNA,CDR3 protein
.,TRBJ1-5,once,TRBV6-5,TGTGCCAGCAATGGAGGGGTGGATCAGCCCCAGCATTTT,CASNGGVDQPQHF
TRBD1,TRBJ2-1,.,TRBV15,TGTGCCACCAGCGGAGGGACAGGCTTTACCCGCTCCTACAATGAGCAGTTCTTC,CATSGGTGFTRSYNEQFF
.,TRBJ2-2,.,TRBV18,TGTGCCAGCTCGCCCACAGGTTCCCCCGGGGAGCTGTTTTTT,CASSPTGSPGELFF
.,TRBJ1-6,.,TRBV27,TGTGCCAGCGGCCTAACGTCGAATAATTCACCCCTCCACTTT,CASGLTSNNSPLHF
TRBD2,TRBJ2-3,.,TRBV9,TGTGCCAGCAGCCAAGGACTAGCGGCTAGCACAGATACGCAGTATTTT,CASSQGLAASTDTQYF
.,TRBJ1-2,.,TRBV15,TGTGCCACCAGCAGAGACCGGTCGGGCAGAAAACCAAATTTTAACTATGGCTACACCTTC,CATSRDRSGRKPNFNYGYTF
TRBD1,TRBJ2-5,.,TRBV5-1,TGCGCCAGCAGCTTAACAGGGGGCGAAGAGACCCAGTACTTC,CASSLTGGEETQYF
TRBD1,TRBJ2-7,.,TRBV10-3,TGTGCCATCAGTGAAGGACAGGGGGACGAGCAGTACTTC,CAISEGQGDEQYF
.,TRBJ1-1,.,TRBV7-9,TGTGCCAGCAGCAGGGGTCCCTTTCGAGCTTTCTTT,CASSRGPFRAFF
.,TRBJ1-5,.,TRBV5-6,TGTGCCAGCAGCTTGGCGGGGGGGGATCAGCCCCAGCATTTT,CASSLAGGDQPQHF
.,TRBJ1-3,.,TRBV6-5,TGTGCCAGCAGCTCTCGCCCAGGGGCTGGAAACACCATATATTTT,CASSSRPGAGNTIYF
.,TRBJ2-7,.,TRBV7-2,TGTGCCAGCAGCCGCCGGGTTTACGAGCAGTACTTC,CASSRRVYEQYF
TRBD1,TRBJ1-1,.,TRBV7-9,TGTGCCAGCAGCCGGGACAGCACTGAAGCTTTCTTT,CASSRDSTEAFF
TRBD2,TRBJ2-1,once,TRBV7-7,TGTGCTAGCAGCCCCCGACTAGCGGGAGCCTACAATGAGCAGTTCTTC,CASSPRLAGAYNEQFF
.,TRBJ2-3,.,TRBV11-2,TGTGCCAGCAGCTTAGATCCCGACGGAACCACAGATACGCAGTATTTT,CASSLDPDGTTDTQYF
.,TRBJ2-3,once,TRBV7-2,TGTGCCAGCAGCTTAGAGGGCGCAAGACGCACAGATACGCAGTATTTT,CASSLEGARRTDTQYF
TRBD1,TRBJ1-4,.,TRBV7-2,TGTGCCAGCAGCCGAGACAGGGCTAATGAAAAACTGTTTTTT,CASSRDRANEKLFF
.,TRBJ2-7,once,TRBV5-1,TGCGCCAGCCGAAGGGAAATGTACGAGCAGTACTTC,CASRREMYEQYF
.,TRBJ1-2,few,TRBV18,TGTGCCAGCTCACCCCTCCACCGGGAGTATGGCTACACCTTC,CASSPLHREYGYTF
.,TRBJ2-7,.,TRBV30,TGTGCCTGGAGATTCCGGGACAAGATGTACGAGCAGTACTTC,CAWRFRDKMYEQYF
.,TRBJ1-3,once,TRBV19,TGTGCCAGTAGGCCCCCCAGTTCAGGGCGTGGAAACACCATATATTTT,CASRPPSSGRGNTIYF
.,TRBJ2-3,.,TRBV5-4,TGTGCCAGCAGCCCACGTTCGGATACGCAGTATTTT,CASSPRSDTQYF
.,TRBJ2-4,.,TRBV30,TGTGCCTGGCGGTCTTTAGCCAAAAACATTCAGTACTTC,CAWRSLAKNIQYF
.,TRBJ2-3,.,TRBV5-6,TGTGCCAGCAGCTTGGAGCGGTACGAAAGCACAGATACGCAGTATTTT,CASSLERYESTDTQYF
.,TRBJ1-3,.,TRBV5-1,TGCGCCAGCAGCACCGGGATTACTTTGGAAAGCACCATATATTTT,CASSTGITLESTIYF
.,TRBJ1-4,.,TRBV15,TGTGCCACCAGCAGAGATAGGAGCGAACTAGGGGAAAAACTGTTTTTT,CATSRDRSELGEKLFF
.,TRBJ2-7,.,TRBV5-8,TGTGCCAGCGACGGGACTGCGGCCCTCTACGAGCAGTACTTC,CASDGTAALYEQYF
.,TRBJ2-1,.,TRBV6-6,TGTGCCAGCAGTTACGACTTCCTTGGCAATGAGCAGTTCTTC,CASSYDFLGNEQFF
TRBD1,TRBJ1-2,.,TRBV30,TGTGCCTGGGGGACAGGTCAGAACTATGGCTACACCTTC,CAWGTGQNYGYTF
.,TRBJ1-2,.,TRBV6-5,TGTGCCAGCAGATCAACAGGGAACAAGAATGGCTACACCTTC,CASRSTGNKNGYTF
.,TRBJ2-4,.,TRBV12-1,TGTGCCAGCAGCAGATTTACGCTTACAGGGAAAGCCAAAAACATTCAGTACTTC,CASSRFTLTGKAKNIQYF
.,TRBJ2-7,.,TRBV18,TGTGCCAGCTCACCCCAGGGGTTCGAGCAGTACTTC,CASSPQGFEQYF
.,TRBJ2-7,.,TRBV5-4,TGTGCCAGCACCTCCCCAGGAGACTACGAGCAGTACTTC,CASTSPGDYEQYF
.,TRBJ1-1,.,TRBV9,TGTGCCAGCAGCCCTCGTAAAGCGGGGGAGAACACTGAAGCTTTCTTT,CASSPRKAGENTEAFF
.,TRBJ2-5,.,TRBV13,TGTGCCAGCAGTGAACAGGAAGAGACCCAGTACTTC,CASSEQEETQYF
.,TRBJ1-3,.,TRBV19,TGTGCCAGTAGTTGGTCCTGGGTCGCCGGAAACACCATATATTTT,CASSWSWVAGNTIYF
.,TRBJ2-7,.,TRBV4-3,TGCGCCAGCAGCCAAGTTGTGGGGAGCGAGCAGTACTTC,CASSQVVGSEQYF
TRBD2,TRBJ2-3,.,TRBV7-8,TGTGCCAGCAGCGCGGGGGGGGCGGATACGCAGTATTTT,CASSAGGADTQYF
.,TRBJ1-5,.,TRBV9,TGTGCCAGCAGCGTAGAAGGTAGCAATCAGCCCCAGCATTTT,CASSVEGSNQPQHF
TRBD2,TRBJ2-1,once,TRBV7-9,TGTGCCAGCAGCTTAGGGGAGGGCCGCCACAATGAGCAGTTCTTC,CASSLGEGRHNEQFF
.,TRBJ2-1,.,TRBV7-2,TGTGCCAGCAGCTTTAGATGGGGAAATGAGCAGTTCTTC,CASSFRWGNEQFF
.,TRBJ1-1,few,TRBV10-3,TGTGCCATCAGTGAGTCGGAGGGGCGCGGAACTGAAGCTTTCTTT,CAISESEGRGTEAFF
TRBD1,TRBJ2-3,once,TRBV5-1,TGCGCCAGCTCGATTTCACCGACAGGGCTAAGCACAGATACGCAGTATTTT,CASSISPTGLSTDTQYF
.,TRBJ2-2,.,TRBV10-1,TGCGCCAGCAGTGTTTCGAACACCGGGGAGCTGTTTTTT,CASSVSNTGELFF
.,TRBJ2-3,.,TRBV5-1,TGCGCCAGCAGCTTGTCTGGAAACACAGATACGCAGTATTTT,CASSLSGNTDTQYF
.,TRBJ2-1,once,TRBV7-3,TGTGCCAGCAGCTTAACGGGACACAATGAGCAGTTCTTC,CASSLTGHNEQFF
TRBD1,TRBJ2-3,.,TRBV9,TGTGCCAGCAGCCTCGGGACAGGGTACACAGATACGCAGTATTTT,CASSLGTGYTDTQYF
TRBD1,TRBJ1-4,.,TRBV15,TGTGCCACCAGCAGAGGGACAGGGAATGAAAAACTGTTTTTT,CATSRGTGNEKLFF
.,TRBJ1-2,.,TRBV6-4,TGTGCCAGCAGTGACTACAGGACGGGCGGCTACACCTTC,CASSDYRTGGYTF
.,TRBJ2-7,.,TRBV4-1,TGCGCCAGCAGCCAAGAAGGGAGAACAGAGACCTACGAGCAGTACTTC,CASSQEGRTETYEQYF
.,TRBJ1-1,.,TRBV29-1,TGCAGCGTTGAAGAGCCAGGGGTCACTGAAGCTTTCTTT,CSVEEPGVTEAFF
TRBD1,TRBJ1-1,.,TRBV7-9,TGTGCCAGCAGCTTACAGGGGGGGAACACTGAAGCTTTCTTT,CASSLQGGNTEAFF
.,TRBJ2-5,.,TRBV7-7,TGTGCTAGCAGCTCCTCCCGGGAGGGGGCAGAGACCCAGTACTTC,CASSSSREGAETQYF
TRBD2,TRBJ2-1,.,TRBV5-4,TGTGCCAGCAGCAAGGAGCGGGAGAGTTACAATGAGCAGTTCTTC,CASSKERESYNEQFF
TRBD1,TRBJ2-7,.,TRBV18,TGTGCCAGCTCAAATACGGGACAGGGGTACGACGAGCAGTACTTC,CASSNTGQGYDEQYF
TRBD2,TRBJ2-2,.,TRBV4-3,TGCGCCAGCAGCCAAGGGCGGGGGGCGAGTACCGGGGAGCTGTTTTTT,CASSQGRGASTGELFF
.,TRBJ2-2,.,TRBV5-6,TGTGCCAGCAGCTACAATCCGAACACCGGGGAGCTGTTTTTT,CASSYNPNTGELFF
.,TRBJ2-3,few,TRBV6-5,TGTGCCAGCAGTTACTTCCGTTGGGTAGATACGCAGTATTTT,CASSYFRWVDTQYF